This T cell receptor (beta chain) was captured by sequencing in a study of shared clonotypes between healthy human individuals. In the study overall: Donor ages ranged 18 to 49 years: a couple of women, three men. For every donor, three CD4 naive, three CD4 memory, two CD8 naive and one CD8 memory plates were used. Study-wide results and caveats: The sampled material consisted only of blood, and tissue repertoires are likely to differ. A generally larger estimated richness was seen in naive subsets than in memory subsets.

The naive CD8 population came from CD45RO-negative cells selected for CCR7, without terminally differentiated effector memory CD45RA+ cells. Comment on this clone: Its antigen is still unknown.

Generated by immunoSEQ multiplex PCR, the TCRdb table keeps only in-frame clones and is missing some. The sample yields roughly 850,000 clones, roughly 96% seen once. This sequence originates from a man aged 25-40 years in good health. The sample was naive CD8+ T cells sorted from blood.

CDR3 region: CASSLGVTQGAITDTQYF. The CDR3 nucleotides are TGTGCCAGCAGCTTAGGTGTAACTCAGGGGGCCATCACAGATACGCAGTATTTT. This chain connects TRBV7-8 to TRBJ2-3; TRBD1 matches at 8 bases. The V gene end was trimmed by 1 base and the J gene end by 2 bases; junction bases not matched to a gene: 11. The CDR3 length is 18 residues. Germline CDR1 reads SGHVS; CDR2 reads FQNEAQ. Looking up the rest from reference TRBV7-8 and TRBJ2-3 gives the full variable domain: GAGVSQSPRYKVAKRGQDVALRCDPISGHVSLFWYQQALGQGPEFLTYFQNEAQLDKSGLPSDRFFAERPEGSVSTLKIQRTQQEDSAVYLCASSLGVTQGAITDTQYFGPGTRLTVL.